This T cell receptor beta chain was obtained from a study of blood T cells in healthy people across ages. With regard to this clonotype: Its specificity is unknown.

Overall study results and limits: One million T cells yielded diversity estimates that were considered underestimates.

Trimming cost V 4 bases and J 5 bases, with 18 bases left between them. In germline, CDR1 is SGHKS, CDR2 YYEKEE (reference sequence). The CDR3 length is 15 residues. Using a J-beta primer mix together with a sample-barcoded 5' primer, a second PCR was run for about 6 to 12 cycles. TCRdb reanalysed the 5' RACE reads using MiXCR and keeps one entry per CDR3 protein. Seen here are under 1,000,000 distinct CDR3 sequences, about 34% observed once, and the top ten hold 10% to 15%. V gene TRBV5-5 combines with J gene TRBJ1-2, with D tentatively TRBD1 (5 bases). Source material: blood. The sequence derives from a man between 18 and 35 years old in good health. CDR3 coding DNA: TGTGCCAGCAGCGACCAACCGGGACGGGGTTATGGCTACACCTTC. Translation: CASSDQPGRGYGYTF.